This is a list of T cell receptor beta chains from one sample in a study of shared clonotypes between healthy human individuals. This table comes from immunoSEQ multiplex PCR, and its TCRdb copy is limited to in-frame clones, with some not included. Among 110,000 or so clones listed, under 70% were seen once. The material sequenced was memory CD8+ T cells sorted from blood. Receptors originate from a woman in her twenties or thirties in good health. Each CDR3 is given with its conserved first and last residue. Fields, in order: D gene, clone size, J gene, CDR3 length, V gene, CDR3 DNA, CDR3 protein. A D gene is named only where the DNA matches it firmly. Some rows mark clone size as missing; the rest say once, few, many or name a class of expanded clone.

>NA|NA|TRBJ1-1|14|TRBV28
TGTGCCAGCAGTTTATCCAGGGGCAACACTGAAGCTTTCTTT
CASSLSRGNTEAFF
>TRBD2|few|TRBJ2-1|15|TRBV28
TGTGCCAGCAGCCTCGGGGTAGCGGGAGCAAATGAGCAGTTCTTC
CASSLGVAGANEQFF
>NA|few|TRBJ2-7|15|TRBV4-2
TGTGCCAGCAGCCAAGACCCAGGACCGACTTACGAGCAGTACTTC
CASSQDPGPTYEQYF
>NA|NA|TRBJ2-7|14|TRBV5-4
TGTGCCAGCAGCGCCGAAACAGGGTCCTACGAGCAGTACTTC
CASSAETGSYEQYF
>NA|few|TRBJ2-3|17|TRBV4-1
TGCGCCAGCAGCCTAGAAGGGGGATTTTCTGGGACAGATACGCAGTATTTT
CASSLEGGFSGTDTQYF
>NA|NA|TRBJ1-2|16|TRBV7-6
TGTGCCAGCAGCCGGGTACCGGGACGGCCGGTCGATGGCTACACCTTC
CASSRVPGRPVDGYTF
>NA|once|TRBJ1-5|15|TRBV28
TGTGCCAGCAGTCCAAAAATCAGGGGTGGACAGCCCCAGCATTTT
CASSPKIRGGQPQHF
>TRBD2|few|TRBJ2-1|17|TRBV11-2
TGTGCCAGCAGCTTAGCCAGCGGGATGTTATCCTACAATGAGCAGTTCTTC
CASSLASGMLSYNEQFF
>TRBD2|NA|TRBJ2-1|16|TRBV7-2
TGTGCCAGCAGCTTAGCTAGCGGGACGGGCTACAATGAGCAGTTCTTC
CASSLASGTGYNEQFF
>TRBD2|NA|TRBJ2-1|13|TRBV6-1
TGTGCCAGCAACCCTAGCGGGATAGTCGAGCAGTTCTTC
CASNPSGIVEQFF
>TRBD2|NA|TRBJ2-2|15|TRBV19
TGTGCCAGTAGAAAAGCGGGAGGGAGGTTCGGGGAGCTGTTTTTT
CASRKAGGRFGELFF
>NA|NA|TRBJ2-7|14|TRBV28
TGTGCCAGCAGTCCCACGGGGCGACCCTACGAGCAGTACTTC
CASSPTGRPYEQYF
>NA|NA|TRBJ2-3|14|TRBV5-5
TGTGCCAGCAGCTTGGGGGCGGTAGATCATACGCAGTATTTT
CASSLGAVDHTQYF
>NA|NA|TRBJ1-4|13|TRBV11-2
TGTGCCAGCAGCTTAGTTAAAGGTGAAAAACTGTTTTTT
CASSLVKGEKLFF
>TRBD1|NA|TRBJ1-3|15|TRBV6-5
TGTGCCTCCGGACGGGACAGGGAACCTGGAAACACCATATATTTT
CASGRDREPGNTIYF
>NA|few|TRBJ2-5|13|TRBV5-4
TGTGCCAGCAGCATGGACAGTCGGGAGACCCAGTACTTC
CASSMDSRETQYF
>TRBD1|NA|TRBJ2-1|15|TRBV5-4
TGTGCCAGCAGCTTGGAGGGACAGGGGTACAATGAGCAGTTCTTC
CASSLEGQGYNEQFF
>TRBD1|NA|TRBJ2-7|15|TRBV6-1
TGTGCCAGCAGTGAGGGGACAGGGCCATCCTACGAGCAGTACTTC
CASSEGTGPSYEQYF
>NA|NA|TRBJ2-7|14|TRBV6-6
TGTGCCAGCAGTTACACCAGGACCGGCTACGAGCAGTACTTC
CASSYTRTGYEQYF
>TRBD2|NA|TRBJ2-1|18|TRBV15
TGTGCCACCAGCAGAGACATCGGACTAGCGGGAGGGGGAAATGAGCAGTTCTTC
CATSRDIGLAGGGNEQFF
>NA|once|TRBJ1-1|14|TRBV4-1
TGCGCCAGCAGCCAAGATGAGGGATGGACTGAAGCTTTCTTT
CASSQDEGWTEAFF
>NA|NA|TRBJ2-3|12|TRBV5-6
TGTGCCAGCAGCCACACCACAGATACGCAGTATTTT
CASSHTTDTQYF
>NA|NA|TRBJ2-7|12|TRBV5-6
TGTGCCAGCAGCTTGAGGGCCTACGAGCAGTACTTC
CASSLRAYEQYF
>TRBD1|once|TRBJ1-1|16|TRBV14
TGTGCCAGCAGCGATTCAGGGGGCGCATTGGAAACTGAAGCTTTCTTT
CASSDSGGALETEAFF
>NA|many|TRBJ2-2|15|TRBV25-1
TGTGCCAGCAGTGAAGGAGGCGGAGAAACCGGGGAGCTGTTTTTT
CASSEGGGETGELFF
>NA|many|TRBJ2-7|17|TRBV5-4
TGTGCCAGCAGCTTGCCCTCCGGCGACAGAGGTTTAGGGGAGCAGTACTTC
CASSLPSGDRGLGEQYF
>NA|NA|TRBJ2-5|15|TRBV30
TGTGCCTGGAGTGTAAAGGGACTCGAAAAAGAGACCCAGTACTTC
CAWSVKGLEKETQYF
>NA|NA|TRBJ1-1|15|TRBV5-1
TGCGCCAGCAGCTTGCAACACCCCTCTAACACTGAAGCTTTCTTT
CASSLQHPSNTEAFF
>NA|NA|TRBJ2-3|13|TRBV7-3
TGTGCCAGCAGCTTGGGTTCTACAGATACGCAGTATTTT
CASSLGSTDTQYF
>TRBD2|NA|TRBJ2-1|16|TRBV5-8
TGTGCCAGCAGCTTGCTAGCGGGAGTAGGTTGGAATGAGCAGTTCTTC
CASSLLAGVGWNEQFF
>NA|few|TRBJ1-5|14|TRBV2
TGTGCCAGCAGTGAAAGGCAGGGCAATCAGCCCCAGCATTTT
CASSERQGNQPQHF
>NA|NA|TRBJ2-3|17|TRBV7-5
NA
CASSLEWAGGSTDTQYF
>TRBD1|NA|TRBJ1-2|14|TRBV28
TGTGCCAGCAGTTCCGGGACAGGGGGATATGGCTACACCTTC
CASSSGTGGYGYTF
>TRBD2|NA|TRBJ2-1|16|TRBV27
TGTGCCAGCACCCGCCTAGCGGGAGGTGACTACAATGAGCAGTTCTTC
CASTRLAGGDYNEQFF
>NA|NA|TRBJ2-7|14|TRBV27
TGTGCCAGCAGTTTACTGGTCCCCGGGGCCAGGCAGTACTTC
CASSLLVPGARQYF
>NA|NA|TRBJ1-1|11|TRBV19
TGTGCCAGTAGTATGAGAGGGGAAGCTTTCTTT
CASSMRGEAFF
>NA|NA|TRBJ1-1|13|TRBV5-1
TGCGCCAGCAGCTTGGAGCCGGACACTGAAGCTTTCTTT
CASSLEPDTEAFF
>NA|once|TRBJ1-1|16|TRBV4-2
TGTGCCAGCAGCCAAATGGCAGGCTACCCGAACACTGAAGCTTTCTTT
CASSQMAGYPNTEAFF
>TRBD2|NA|TRBJ2-5|13|TRBV28
TGTGCCAGCAGCTTTAGCGGGGAAGAGACCCAGTACTTC
CASSFSGEETQYF
>NA|NA|TRBJ2-3|15|TRBV6-5
TGTGCCAGCAGCCCACGGGCAGGGGGGGCAGATACGCAGTATTTT
CASSPRAGGADTQYF